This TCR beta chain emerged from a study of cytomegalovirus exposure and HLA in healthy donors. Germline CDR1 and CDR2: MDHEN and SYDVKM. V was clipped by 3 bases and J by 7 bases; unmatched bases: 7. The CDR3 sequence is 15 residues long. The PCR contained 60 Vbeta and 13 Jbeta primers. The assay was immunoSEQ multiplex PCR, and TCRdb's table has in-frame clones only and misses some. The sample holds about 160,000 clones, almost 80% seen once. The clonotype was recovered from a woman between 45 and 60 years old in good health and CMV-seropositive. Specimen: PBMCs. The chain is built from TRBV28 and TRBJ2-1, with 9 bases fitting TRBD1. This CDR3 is CASSFRDRAKNEQFF. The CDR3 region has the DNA TGTGCCAGCAGTTTCCGGGACAGGGCTAAAAATGAGCAGTTCTTC.